This T cell receptor (beta chain) was sequenced for a study of response to subunit inactivated influenza vaccine. Germline CDR1 is LGHDT and CDR2 is YNNKEL (reference sequence). CDR3 length: 17 residues. Trimming cost V 1 base and J 5 bases, with 17 bases left between them. TCRdb redid the calling of the RT-PCR reads with MiXCR, one entry per CDR3 protein. Here the sample spans about 780,000 distinct CDR3 sequences, about a fifth being singletons. This clonotype was picked up a small number of times. What it binds is unknown. Study outcomes and limitations: The authors suggested that every seasonal influenza vaccination recruits few new T cells.

The sample consisted of PBMCs from blood, taken around 5 days after vaccination. The rearrangement uses TRBV3-1 and TRBJ1-4; D gene uncertain. The sequence derives from a man aged 45-65 years who received an inactivated influenza vaccine. CDR3 region: CASSQGGFGASNEKLFF. The CDR3 nucleotides are TGTGCCAGCAGCCAAGGAGGGTTCGGAGCCAGCAATGAAAAACTGTTTTTT.